This T cell receptor beta chain appears in the sequencing data of a study of T cell responses to AZD1222 COVID-19 vaccine. General observations from the study: Donors, mostly white British, included more females; clonal diversity was possibly underestimated. Seropositive at baseline were only a handful of AZD1222 recipients. Spike-wide coverage was observed for vaccine-associated CD4 TCRs, with dominant responses at 160-218 and 743-854.

A remark on this clone: What it recognizes is unknown.

Germline V CDR1 and CDR2: MNHEY, SVGAGI. The ends lost 2 bases at V and 6 bases at J; junction bases unmatched: 4. This CDR3 comprises 15 residues. This table comes from immunoSEQ multiplex PCR, and its TCRdb copy is limited to in-frame clones, with some not included. The table records 120,000 to 150,000 clones, approximately 94% of them present only once. The V call is TRBV6-5, the J call TRBJ2-7; 13 bases map to TRBD2. This material consisted of peripheral blood, taken on day 0 of AZD1222 vaccination. The TCR originated in an adult in good health. This CDR3 is CASSYPGLAGAEQYF. Here the CDR3 DNA reads TGTGCCAGCAGTTACCCTGGACTAGCGGGAGCCGAGCAGTACTTC.